Below, one T cell receptor beta chain is given with its context. The CDR3 extends over 15 amino acids. From germline, CDR1 is MNHEY and CDR2 SVGEGT. With 5 bases clipped from V and 5 bases from J, the junction kept 11 bases outside the gene matches. Authors' data handling: Researchers report that nucleated cell counts were estimated from reference gene primer amplification. The method was immunoSEQ multiplex PCR; TCRdb's version includes in-frame clones alone and lacks a portion of them. V and J calls and clone size are copied from that table; D and trimming were computed from the DNA. The data contain more than 300,000 clones, more than 70% of them singletons. The sample belongs to a study of blood T cell repertoires in COVID-19. Overall study: Spain, Italy and the United States supplied samples that represented acute and convalescent COVID-19. T cells, B-cell-depleted T cells, or PBMCs provided the cDNA or gDNA that served as material.

The specimen sequenced was peripheral blood. The chain couples TRBV6-2 or TRBV6-3 to TRBJ2-7; 8 bases match TRBD2. This sequence originates from a man between 18 and 35 years old who had recovered from COVID-19. The DNA of the CDR3 is TGTGCCAGCAGTAGGAAGGGACTAGAAAGAGACGAGCAGTACTTC. This gives the protein CASSRKGLERDEQYF.